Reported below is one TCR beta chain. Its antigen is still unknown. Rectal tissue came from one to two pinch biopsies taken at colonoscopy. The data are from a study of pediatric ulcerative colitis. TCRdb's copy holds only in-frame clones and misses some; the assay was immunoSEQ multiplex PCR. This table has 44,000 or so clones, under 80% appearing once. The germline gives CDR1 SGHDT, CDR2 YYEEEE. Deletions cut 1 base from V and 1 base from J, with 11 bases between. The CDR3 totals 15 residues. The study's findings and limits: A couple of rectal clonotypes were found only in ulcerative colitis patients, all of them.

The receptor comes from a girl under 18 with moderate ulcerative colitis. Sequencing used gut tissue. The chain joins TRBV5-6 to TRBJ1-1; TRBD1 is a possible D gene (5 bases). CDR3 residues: CASSLRGRPNTEAFF. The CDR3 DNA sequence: TGTGCCAGCAGCTTGAGGGGACGGCCGAACACTGAAGCTTTCTTT.